The 5 T cell receptor beta chains given below trace back to one sample, sequenced in a study of neoadjuvant anti-PD-1 for oral cavity cancer listed by TCRdb under 2021. According to the study, the label for this sample's time point signals: after neoadjuvant nivolumab, at surgical resection. To prepare the library, the immunoSEQ multiplex PCR assay was applied. TCRdb holds this immuneACCESS table with in-frame rearrangements only. Some clones are missing; in checked studies, unresolved V genes explain under half, and the rest has no known cause. The sample data list 73,000 or so clones, and about 85% of these were observed just once. In total, the top ten clones hold nearly 3.5% of the sample. This specimen consisted of PBMCs, obtained after nivolumab (anti-PD-1) treatment. The origin of the receptors is a person aged 40 to 85 with oral cavity squamous cell carcinoma.

The rearrangement links TRBV5-4 to TRBJ2-7; 9 positions agree with TRBD2. This CDR3 is 15 amino acids long. Germline values: CDR1 SGHNT, CDR2 YYREEE (reference sequence). J lost 2 bases, V lost 0 bases, and 3 bases had no gene match. The CDR3 protein is CASSLVPSGTYEQYF. CDR3 coding DNA: TGTGCCAGCAGCTTGGTTCCTAGCGGGACCTACGAGCAGTACTTC. Using reference TRBV5-4 and TRBJ2-7 for the parts outside the CDR3, the full variable domain is ETGVTQSPTHLIKTRGQQVTLRCSSQSGHNTVSWYQQALGQGPQFIFQYYREEENGRGNFPPRFSGLQFPNYSSELNVNALELDDSALYLCASSLVPSGTYEQYFGPGTRLTVT.

The genes are TRBV27 and TRBJ1-1, with D possibly being TRBD1 (6 bases). CDR3 length: 16 amino acids. Germline-derived CDR1 and CDR2 are MNHEY and SMNVEV (reference sequence). Trimming removed 0 bases at V and 2 bases at J, with 13 bases between. CDR3 sequence (DNA): TGTGCCAGCAGTTTATCGTTCAGGGGAGGAAACACTGAAGCTTTCTTT. Its protein is CASSLSFRGGNTEAFF.

This chain links TRBV7-9 with TRBJ1-3; D unresolved. The CDR3 spans 15 residues. V was trimmed by 2 bases and J by 0 bases, leaving 8 bases between them. The germline V gene has CDR1 SEHNR and CDR2 FQNEAQ (reference sequence). The CDR3 loop is CASSLNGGSGNTIYF. Here the CDR3 DNA reads TGTGCCAGCAGCTTAAACGGAGGCTCTGGAAACACCATATATTTT.

CDR3 in amino acids: CASSQIGGLATSEQYF. CDR3 nucleotides: TGTGCCAGCAGCCAAATAGGCGGCCTAGCGACTTCCGAGCAGTACTTC. The V gene is TRBV14, the J gene TRBJ2-7; a possible D gene is TRBD2 (6 bases). V lost 2 bases and J 6 bases, leaving 20 bases between the germline ends. This CDR3 comprises 16 residues. Germline values: CDR1 SGHDN, CDR2 FVKESK.

The rearrangement links TRBV5-4 to TRBJ1-4; TRBD1 matches at 7 bases. Germline CDR1 is SGHNT and CDR2 is YYREEE (reference sequence). The CDR3 contains 14 residues. With 0 bases clipped from V and 7 bases from J, the junction kept 3 bases outside the gene matches. The CDR3 reads CASSLDRGGEKLFF. The CDR3 DNA sequence: TGTGCCAGCAGCTTGGACAGGGGAGGTGAAAAACTGTTTTTT. The full variable domain, with the rest looked up from reference TRBV5-4 and TRBJ1-4, is ETGVTQSPTHLIKTRGQQVTLRCSSQSGHNTVSWYQQALGQGPQFIFQYYREEENGRGNFPPRFSGLQFPNYSSELNVNALELDDSALYLCASSLDRGGEKLFFGSGTQLSVL.